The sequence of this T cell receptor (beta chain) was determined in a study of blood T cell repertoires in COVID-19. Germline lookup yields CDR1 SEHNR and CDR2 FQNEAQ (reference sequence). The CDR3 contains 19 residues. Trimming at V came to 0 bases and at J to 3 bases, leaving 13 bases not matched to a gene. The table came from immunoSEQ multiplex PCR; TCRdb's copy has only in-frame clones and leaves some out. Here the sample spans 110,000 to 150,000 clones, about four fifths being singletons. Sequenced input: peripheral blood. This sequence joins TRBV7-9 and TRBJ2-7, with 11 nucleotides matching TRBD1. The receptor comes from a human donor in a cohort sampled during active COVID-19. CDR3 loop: CASSLARKKLGTGGYEQYF. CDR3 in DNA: TGTGCCAGCAGCTTAGCCCGAAAAAAACTCGGGACAGGGGGCTACGAGCAGTACTTC.